Listed here is a single T cell receptor (beta chain). Antigen unknown. This record comes from a study of Tregs in tolerant kidney transplant recipients. Some clones are missing from TCRdb's copy, which holds only in-frame ones; the method was immunoSEQ multiplex PCR. Counted here are about 240,000 clones, about 86% occurring once; the ten biggest clones make up about 0.64%. The study, taken as a whole, reports: This study did not directly address biological reproducibility.

This receptor was taken from a human donor in good health. Sequences were obtained from CD4+ T cells from blood.

The CDR3 DNA follows: TGTGCCAGCAGCTCCCAACTAGCGGGTGAGCAGTTCTTC. This gives the protein CASSSQLAGEQFF. The chain combines TRBV13 with TRBJ2-1; 9 bases line up with TRBD2. With V trimmed by 4 bases and J by 9 bases, 4 bases remained unmatched. This CDR3 has 13 amino acids. Germline-derived CDR1 and CDR2 are PRHDT and FYEKMQ (reference sequence).